This T cell receptor beta chain came from a study of cytomegalovirus exposure and HLA in healthy donors. 60 Vbeta and 13 Jbeta primers were used in PCR. The assay was immunoSEQ multiplex PCR, and TCRdb's table has in-frame clones only and misses some. The sample records 110,000 or so clones, around 73% being singletons. CDR1 and CDR2 (germline): MGHRA, YSYEKL. The V and J ends lost 0 bases and 4 bases, in that order; junction bases with no gene match: 8. This CDR3 spans 17 amino acids. This chain links TRBV4-1 with TRBJ2-1, with TRBD2 identical over 8 bases. Sequencing used PBMCs. This sequence was found in a man aged 35-49 years in good health and CMV-seronegative. CDR3 sequence (DNA): TGCGCCAGCAGCCAAGATGGGACTAGGGGGTTTTACAATGAGCAGTTCTTC. Translated: CASSQDGTRGFYNEQFF.